Presented here are 19 T cell receptor beta chains from one specimen sequenced in a study of response to subunit inactivated influenza vaccine. A single record per CDR3 protein comes from TCRdb applying MiXCR to the RT-PCR reads. The sample holds approximately 300,000 distinct CDR3 sequences, roughly 20% seen once. The input for sequencing was PBMCs from blood, taken less than 22 months after vaccination. Every receptor here comes from a man between 50 and 75 years old who received an inactivated influenza vaccine.

J is TRBJ2-1 and V is TRBV7-9, with unresolved D. This CDR3 region has 16 residues. CDR1 is SEHNR and CDR2 is FQNEAQ in the germline V gene (reference sequence). Trimming removed 4 bases at V and 2 bases at J, with 15 bases between. The CDR3 region is CASSWNLGMAYNEQFF. In DNA form, the CDR3 reads TGTGCCAGCAGCTGGAATTTGGGAATGGCCTACAATGAGCAGTTCTTC.

The chain carries TRBV20-1 and TRBJ1-2; TRBD1 agrees at 8 bases. The trim removed 6 bases at V and 6 bases at J, leaving 9 bases unmatched. CDR3 size: 13 residues. From germline, CDR1 is DFQATT and CDR2 SNEGSKA (reference sequence). The CDR3 DNA sequence: TGCAGTGCCCTTGCCCCGACAGGGGATGGCTACACCTTC. Its protein is CSALAPTGDGYTF.

The genes are TRBV20-1 and TRBJ2-1, with 12 bases fitting TRBD2. Germline CDR1 reads DFQATT; CDR2 reads SNEGSKA (reference sequence). The length of the CDR3 is 15 residues. V dropped 6 bases and J dropped 10; count of bases not matched to a gene: 13. The DNA for the CDR3 is TGCAGTGCAAGAAGGACTAGCGGGAACCTGGACGAGCAGTTCTTC. Translated, it gives CSARRTSGNLDEQFF.

This clonotype was detected only a few times. The rearrangement links TRBV28 to TRBJ2-4, with a weak D call TRBD1 (6 bases). The CDR3 has 15 amino acids. Trimming removed 6 bases at V and 4 bases at J, with 16 bases between. CDR1 and CDR2 (germline): MDHEN, SYDVKM. CDR3 loop: CASSPAGTFKNIQYF. CDR3 DNA sequence: TGTGCCAGCAGCCCCGCCGGGACATTTAAAAACATTCAGTACTTC.

As regards this clonotype: The junction does not match germline at one end; this may be a read error. The chain uses TRBV6-1 and TRBJ1-5, with D perhaps matching TRBD1 (6 bases). This CDR3 spans 15 amino acids. The germline V gene encodes CDR1 MNHNS and CDR2 SASEGT. The CDR3 DNA sequence: TGTGCCAGCAGTGATGGGGGGGGCGGGCGTCAGCCCCGGCATTTT. Residues: CASSDGGGGRQPRHF.

The chain has TRBV6-1 and TRBJ1-2; maybe TRBD1 (5 bases). The V gene's germline CDR1 is MNHNS and CDR2 SASEGT. This CDR3 has 14 residues. With 5 bases removed from V and 6 bases from J, the gap between germline ends came to 16 bases. The CDR3 nucleotides are TGTGCCAGCAGTCCACAGGATATAATTCATGGCTACACCTTC. Residues: CASSPQDIIHGYTF.

This rearrangement joins TRBV7-8 to TRBJ2-5; 8 bases match TRBD1. Germline V gene data show CDR1 as SGHVS and CDR2 as FQNEAQ. The CDR3 spans 14 residues. Unmatched junction bases numbered 3, after V lost 2 bases and J lost 4 bases. CDR3 DNA: TGTGCCAGCAGCTTACTCGACAGGGGAGAGACCCAGTACTTC. Translation gives CASSLLDRGETQYF.

In this sample, this clonotype turned up a few times. The rearrangement links TRBV18 to TRBJ2-2, with 9 bases that match TRBD1. Trimming removed 3 bases from V and 5 bases from J; junction bases left unmatched: 7. Germline assignment: CDR1 KGHSH and CDR2 LQKENI. This CDR3 region has 16 residues. This CDR3 is CASSPRDRAWTGELFF. The DNA for the CDR3 is TGTGCCAGCTCACCTCGGGACAGGGCATGGACCGGGGAGCTGTTTTTT. The variable domain in full, with the rest retrieved from reference TRBV18 and TRBJ2-2, is NAGVMQNPRHLVRRRGQEARLRCSPMKGHSHVYWYRQLPEEGLKFMVYLQKENIIDESGMPKERFSAEFPKEGPSILRIQQVVRGDSAAYFCASSPRDRAWTGELFFGEGSRLTVL.

This clonotype occurred a few times. This chain links TRBV7-2 with TRBJ2-3; D remains ambiguous. Germline-derived CDR1 and CDR2 are SGHTA and FQGNSA. The CDR3 is 12 amino acids. Trimming removed 7 bases from V and 3 bases from J, with 8 bases in between. The CDR3 sequence: CASNSWTDTQYF. The CDR3 nucleotides read TGTGCCAGCAACTCCTGGACAGATACGCAGTATTTT.

To note about this clonotype: The junction shows a germline mismatch at one end, possibly a read error. The V and J genes are TRBV12-3 or TRBV12-4 and TRBJ1-5; no clear D gene. The CDR3 is 15 residues long. Here the CDR3 reads CASNPGGSMDQSQHF. CDR3 DNA sequence: TGTGCCAGCAACCCGGGAGGATCAATGGATCAGTCCCAGCATTTT.

This clonotype was observed a handful of times. The chain is built from TRBV7-8 and TRBJ2-2; 13 nucleotides agree with TRBD2. V trimming: 5 bases; J trimming: 5 bases; junction bases outside the gene matches: 5. The germline gives CDR1 SGHVS, CDR2 FQNEAQ. This CDR3 comprises 16 residues. CDR3 loop: CASSPGLAGHTGELFF. The CDR3 DNA reads as TGTGCCAGCAGCCCGGGACTAGCGGGACATACCGGGGAGCTGTTTTTT.

There are many counts of this clonotype. The gene calls are TRBV20-1 and TRBJ1-2; D is perhaps TRBD1 (5 bases). The CDR3 sequence is 13 residues long. V dropped 6 bases and J dropped 3 bases, with 14 bases sitting between them. Germline V gene sequence: CDR1 DFQATT, CDR2 SNEGSKA (reference sequence). The CDR3 sequence: CSASKDNYYGYTF. The CDR3 DNA reads as TGCAGTGCAAGTAAGGACAACTACTATGGCTACACCTTC.

The sample holds many counts of this clonotype. The chain carries TRBV5-6 and TRBJ1-5; 11 bases align to TRBD1. V shed 2 bases and J 7 bases; nucleotides not matched to a gene: 2. CDR1 and CDR2 from the germline V gene are SGHDT and YYEEEE. The CDR3 has 14 residues. This chain's CDR3 is CASSFGTGGQPQHF. The CDR3, as DNA: TGTGCCAGCAGCTTCGGGACAGGGGGACAGCCCCAGCATTTT.

The V call is TRBV10-3, the J call TRBJ2-2; D unclear. CDR1 and CDR2 from the germline V gene are ENHRY and SYGVKD. V was cut by 2 bases and J by 3 bases, with 7 bases left in between. The CDR3 has 14 residues. CDR3 DNA sequence: TGTGCCATCAGTGAGAAGGCCGACACCGGGGAGCTGTTTTTT. Translation: CAISEKADTGELFF.

This clonotype turned up a few times. This chain links TRBV2 with TRBJ1-6; D ambiguous. Between the trimmed V and J ends, which lost 3 bases and 0 bases, there was a span of 15 bases. This CDR3 is 18 amino acids long. CDR1 is SNHLY and CDR2 is FYNNEI in the germline V gene. CDR3 DNA sequence: TGTGCCAGCAGTGACGGCAGCCTAAGTGGCTCCTATAATTCACCCCTCCACTTT. Its protein is CASSDGSLSGSYNSPLHF.

The rearrangement joins TRBV6-2 or TRBV6-3 to TRBJ2-3; 15 bases are shared with TRBD2. The CDR3 covers 19 residues. Germline assignment: CDR1 MNHEY and CDR2 SVGEGT. Trimming took 10 bases from V and 8 from J; bases not matched to a gene: 22. The CDR3 sequence: CATTQNRTSGGATASTQYF. Written as DNA, the CDR3 is TGTGCCACTACTCAAAACAGGACTAGCGGGGGGGCCACCGCAAGTACGCAGTATTTT.

This rearrangement joins TRBV20-1 to TRBJ2-3; the D is unclear. The V end lost 0 bases, the J end lost 5 bases, and 9 bases lay between the germline ends. CDR1 is DFQATT and CDR2 is SNEGSKA in the germline V gene (reference sequence). The CDR3 runs to 13 residues. The CDR3 is CSAREPLIDTQYF. CDR3 coding DNA: TGCAGTGCTAGAGAGCCACTTATAGATACGCAGTATTTT.

V and J are TRBV3-1 and TRBJ2-5; D gene uncertain. CDR1 and CDR2 (germline): LGHDT, YNNKEL (reference sequence). Trimming stripped 3 bases from V and 5 bases from J, with 13 bases between. There are 14 residues in the CDR3. CDR3 in amino acids: CASSHHQVGETQYF. The CDR3 DNA reads as TGTGCCAGCAGCCATCATCAGGTGGGGGAGACCCAGTACTTC.

This chain connects TRBV7-9 to TRBJ2-1; D remains unclear. Germline CDR1 and CDR2: SEHNR and FQNEAQ (reference sequence). The CDR3 spans 12 residues. Trimming stripped 3 bases from V and 9 bases from J, with 9 bases between. The CDR3 coding sequence is TGTGCCAGCAGCTTTGAGTTTATTGAGCAGTTCTTC. It encodes CASSFEFIEQFF.